This T cell receptor (beta chain) was identified during a study of post-analysis software for immune sequencing data. Turning to the study itself: Multiple sclerosis in the patients followed relapsing-remitting, secondary progressive and progressive-relapsing courses.

Points from the study as a whole: A few TRBV segments appeared more often in patients than in controls, and TRBV5-6, TRBV5-1 and TRBV20-1 were among these.

In the case of this clonotype: Its matching antigen is unknown.

Sequencing libraries made from TCR beta cDNA carried unique molecular identifiers. A single record per CDR3 protein comes from TCRdb applying MiXCR to the PCR reads. This table has about 380,000 distinct CDR3 sequences, roughly 36% appearing once. The CDR3 contains 14 residues. Germline V gene data show CDR1 as SEHNR and CDR2 as FQNEAQ (reference sequence). V gave up 5 bases and J gave up 4 bases, with 12 bases separating them. This chain links TRBV7-9 with TRBJ2-1; D is unresolved. Sequencing used blood. This TCR was sampled from a girl aged 10 to 17 with multiple sclerosis. CDR3 amino acids: CASSPRKAYNEQFF. The CDR3 nucleotides read TGTGCCAGCAGCCCCCGTAAGGCATACAATGAGCAGTTCTTC.